The 23 T cell receptor beta chains below all came from one sample that was sequenced in a study of cytomegalovirus exposure and HLA in healthy donors. Primers: 60 Vbeta forward and 13 Jbeta reverse. The repertoire was sequenced with immunoSEQ multiplex PCR; TCRdb's copy has only in-frame clones and lacks some. The table lists about 84,000 clones, more than 50% of them singletons. Sequencing was done on a sample of PBMCs. The origin of the receptors is a woman in her 40s in good health and CMV-seropositive.

By its share, this clone is medium-sized. The rearrangement links TRBV4-3 to TRBJ1-1, with unresolved D. Germline V lookup: CDR1 LGHNA, CDR2 YSLEER. The CDR3 length is 18 residues. V was shortened by 1 base and J by 8 bases, with 26 bases between the two germline ends. CDR3 residues: CASSQVQGWPSAHEEAFF. CDR3 DNA: TGCGCCAGCAGCCAAGTTCAAGGATGGCCGAGCGCGCACGAGGAAGCTTTCTTT.

The V and J genes are TRBV11-2 and TRBJ2-5, with 9 positions matching TRBD1. The CDR3 loop spans 17 amino acids. With 1 base clipped from V and 5 bases from J, the junction kept 11 bases outside the gene matches. CDR1 and CDR2 from the germline V gene are SGHAT and FQNNGV. CDR3: CASSLVGLGQGQETQYF. CDR3 DNA sequence: TGTGCCAGCAGCTTAGTAGGTTTGGGACAGGGCCAGGAGACCCAGTACTTC. Full variable domain (outside the CDR3, taken from reference TRBV11-2 and TRBJ2-5): EAGVAQSPRYKIIEKRQSVAFWCNPISGHATLYWYQQILGQGPKLLIQFQNNGVVDDSQLPKDRFSAERLKGVDSTLKIQPAKLEDSAVYLCASSLVGLGQGQETQYFGPGTRLLVL.

This clone has just a few counts. The J gene is TRBJ2-1, the V gene TRBV5-6; possible D gene TRBD2, 6 bases. Trimming left V 0 bases short and J 0 bases short, with 7 bases between. CDR1 SGHDT and CDR2 YYEEEE come from the germline V gene. The CDR3 runs 15 residues. The CDR3, as DNA: TGTGCCAGCAGCTTGGACGGGAGCTCCTACAATGAGCAGTTCTTC. This gives the protein CASSLDGSSYNEQFF. Full variable domain (remainder filled in from reference TRBV5-6 and TRBJ2-1): DAGVTQSPTHLIKTRGQQVTLRCSPKSGHDTVSWYQQALGQGPQFIFQYYEEEERQRGNFPDRFSGHQFPNYSSELNVNALLLGDSALYLCASSLDGSSYNEQFFGPGTRLTVL.

Remarks on this clone: At one end the junction does not follow the germline gene, possibly because of a read error. J is TRBJ2-5 and V is TRBV7-2; 13 nucleotides line up with TRBD2. Germline values: CDR1 SGHTA, CDR2 FQGNSA. The CDR3 runs to 14 residues. The CDR3 spells CASSPGLAGAIAHF. The CDR3 DNA follows: TGTGCCAGCAGCCCCGGACTAGCGGGAGCCATCGCCCACTTC.

The gene calls are TRBV10-3 and TRBJ2-1, with 12 positions matching TRBD2. Per the germline V gene, CDR1 is ENHRY and CDR2 is SYGVKD. V shed 0 bases, J shed 1 base, and the junction held 10 bases outside the gene matches. The CDR3 sequence is 20 residues long. The CDR3 region has the DNA TGTGCCATCAGTGAGTCATCACTAGCGGGAGGCCATGGGTCCTACAATGAGCAGTTCTTC. Encoded protein: CAISESSLAGGHGSYNEQFF.

The V and J genes are TRBV4-1 and TRBJ1-1; unclear D gene. Germline V gene data show CDR1 as MGHRA and CDR2 as YSYEKL. V was shortened by 0 bases and J by 8 bases, with 13 bases between the two germline ends. The CDR3 length is 14 residues. The CDR3 here is CASSQDTPGFEAFF. Written as DNA, the CDR3 is TGCGCCAGCAGCCAAGATACACCGGGATTCGAAGCTTTCTTT.

The CDR3 reads CASSQDREGGRSGELFF. Here the CDR3 DNA reads TGCGCCAGCAGCCAAGATAGAGAAGGCGGGAGGAGCGGGGAGCTGTTTTTT. This chain joins TRBV4-3 and TRBJ2-2; 8 bases agree with TRBD2. J lost 7 bases, V lost 0 bases, and 10 bases had no gene match. This CDR3 comprises 17 residues. CDR1 and CDR2 (germline): LGHNA, YSLEER.

This chain connects TRBV4-3 to TRBJ1-1, with D perhaps matching TRBD1 (5 bases). V was shortened by 4 bases and J by 3 bases, with 9 bases between the two germline ends. The germline V gene has CDR1 LGHNA and CDR2 YSLEER. This CDR3 region has 13 residues. This CDR3 is CASSRREDTEAFF. DNA of the CDR3: TGCGCCAGCAGCCGCAGGGAGGACACTGAAGCTTTCTTT.

V is TRBV11-2 and J is TRBJ2-3, with a weak D call TRBD2 (5 bases). The CDR3 consists of 8 residues. The germline gives CDR1 SGHAT, CDR2 FQNNGV. The CDR3 region has the DNA TGTGCAGGAGGTACGCAGTATTTT. Its translation: CAGGTQYF.

The rearrangement links TRBV28 to TRBJ2-7; 10 nucleotides line up with TRBD2. V shed 5 bases and J 3 bases; nucleotides not matched to a gene: 7. Per the germline V gene, CDR1 is MDHEN and CDR2 is SYDVKM. The CDR3 loop spans 15 amino acids. CDR3 sequence (DNA): TGTGCCAGCAGTCCCGGACTAGCGGAGGGCTACGAGCAGTACTTC. Its translation: CASSPGLAEGYEQYF.

This chain uses TRBV4-1 with TRBJ2-7; weak D call: TRBD2 (5 bases). The length of the CDR3 is 15 residues. CDR1 and CDR2 from the germline V gene are MGHRA and YSYEKL. The germline V and J ends were trimmed by 2 bases and 0 bases, with 11 bases remaining between them. Written as DNA, the CDR3 is TGCGCCAGCAGCCAAAGCGGCGGTAGCTCCTACGAGCAGTACTTC. This codes for CASSQSGGSSYEQYF.

The rearrangement joins TRBV30 to TRBJ2-5; the match to TRBD1 covers 9 bases. Trimming at V came to 5 bases and at J to 5 bases, leaving 6 bases not matched to a gene. The CDR3 is made up of 13 amino acids. Germline loops: CDR1 GTSNPN, CDR2 SVGIG (reference sequence). In DNA form, the CDR3 reads TGTGCCTGGGCACAGGGGGCCGGGGAGACCCAGTACTTC. It is translated as CAWAQGAGETQYF. The full variable domain, in which reference TRBV30 and TRBJ2-5 provide the parts outside the CDR3, is SQTIHQWPATLVQPVGSPLSLECTVEGTSNPNLYWYRQAAGRGLQLLFYSVGIGQISSEVPQNLSASRPQDRQFILSSKKLLLSDSGFYLCAWAQGAGETQYFGPGTRLLVL.

The chain combines TRBV10-3 with TRBJ1-1; D unclear. The CDR3 contains 9 residues. Trimming pared 7 bases from V and 8 bases from J, leaving 5 bases between. Germline CDR1 and CDR2: ENHRY and SYGVKD. CDR3 sequence: CAINGEAFF. The CDR3 bases are TGTGCCATCAATGGCGAAGCTTTCTTT.

This clone came up once. The CDR3 sequence is CASSFLTVYGYTF. CDR3 in DNA: TGTGCCAGCAGCTTCCTGACAGTCTATGGCTACACCTTC. V and J are TRBV7-2 and TRBJ1-2; possible D gene TRBD1, 5 bases. Germline V gene data show CDR1 as SGHTA and CDR2 as FQGNSA. The CDR3 extends over 13 amino acids. V was shortened by 3 bases and J by 4 bases, with 9 bases between the two germline ends.

The V call is TRBV4-2, the J call TRBJ2-1; D is undetermined. Per the germline V gene, CDR1 is LGHNA and CDR2 is YNFKEQ. V shed 0 bases and J shed 3 bases, with 9 bases lying between them. There are 15 residues in the CDR3. Here the CDR3 reads CASSQDKLDYNEQFF. DNA of the CDR3: TGTGCCAGCAGCCAAGATAAGCTAGACTACAATGAGCAGTTCTTC.

In its sample, this clone was seen a few times. The V call is TRBV6-1, the J call TRBJ1-3; D gene unclear. CDR3 length equals 14 residues. Germline V lookup: CDR1 MNHNS, CDR2 SASEGT. V lost 5 bases to trimming and J lost 9 bases, with 17 bases between them. The CDR3 sequence is CASSMQADGRTIYF. The CDR3 DNA is TGTGCCAGCAGTATGCAAGCGGACGGACGCACCATATATTTT.

The rearrangement joins TRBV4-3 to TRBJ1-1, with no clear D. Trimming took 0 bases from V and 8 from J, leaving 13 bases between them. Germline CDR1 and CDR2: LGHNA and YSLEER. The CDR3 has 14 residues. The CDR3 DNA reads TGCGCCAGCAGCCAAGATCCGGGCGGGAGAGAAGCTTTCTTT. This codes for CASSQDPGGREAFF.

The chain couples TRBV5-1 to TRBJ1-5, with D possibly matching TRBD1 (6 bases). The CDR3 consists of 14 residues. CDR1 and CDR2 (germline): SGHRS, YFSETQ. V lost 4 bases and J lost 0, with 8 bases in between. The CDR3 coding sequence is TGCGCCAGCAGCCTGGACAGTAGCAATCAGCCCCAGCATTTT. Its translation: CASSLDSSNQPQHF. Using reference TRBV5-1 and TRBJ1-5 for the parts outside the CDR3, the full variable domain is KAGVTQTPRYLIKTRGQQVTLSCSPISGHRSVSWYQQTPGQGLQFLFEYFSETQRNKGNFPGRFSGRQFSNSRSEMNVSTLELGDSALYLCASSLDSSNQPQHFGDGTRLSIL.

The chain has TRBV15 and TRBJ1-1; 8 positions agree with TRBD1. The CDR3 runs 15 residues. V lost 6 bases to trimming and J lost 2 bases; unmatched junction nucleotides: 8. Germline values: CDR1 LNHNV, CDR2 YYDKDF (reference sequence). The CDR3 DNA is TGTGCCACCAGGTACGACAGGGGACCTAACACTGAAGCTTTCTTT. Protein product: CATRYDRGPNTEAFF.

The rearrangement uses TRBV7-7 and TRBJ2-2, with 9 nucleotides matching TRBD1. The length of the CDR3 is 17 residues. The junction had 10 bases not matched to a gene; V was cut back by 4 bases and J by 4 bases. Germline assignment: CDR1 SSHAT and CDR2 FNYEAQ (reference sequence). The CDR3 is CASSSLAGQGPTGELFF. The CDR3 DNA follows: TGTGCCAGCAGCTCCCTTGCGGGACAGGGACCCACCGGGGAGCTGTTTTTT.

The rearrangement uses TRBV6-5 and TRBJ1-2; a possible D gene is TRBD1 (5 bases). The CDR3 loop spans 14 amino acids. The V end lost 0 bases, the J end lost 5 bases, and 10 bases lay between the germline ends. Germline CDR1 MNHEY, CDR2 SVGAGI. DNA of the CDR3: TGTGCCAGCAGTTACTCGAACAGGCCATATGGCTACACCTTC. Protein sequence: CASSYSNRPYGYTF.

The chain combines TRBV28 with TRBJ1-2; D remains unclear. CDR1 is MDHEN and CDR2 is SYDVKM in the germline V gene. This CDR3 has 13 amino acids. The V gene lost 6 bases and the J gene lost 4 bases, with 12 bases spanning the gap. The CDR3 sequence is CASRLRGPYGYTF. The CDR3 DNA follows: TGTGCCAGCAGGCTAAGAGGTCCCTATGGCTACACCTTC.

The chain has TRBV9 and TRBJ2-1; D possibly corresponds to TRBD1 (6 bases). The CDR3 loop spans 15 amino acids. Germline lookup yields CDR1 SGDLS and CDR2 YYNGEE. Trimming took 0 bases from V and 5 from J, leaving 12 bases between them. CDR3 coding DNA: TGTGCCAGCAGCGTAGAGCACAGGGACCACAATGAGCAGTTCTTC. As protein: CASSVEHRDHNEQFF.